The 31 T cell receptor beta chains given below trace back to one sample, sequenced in a study of blood T cell repertoires in COVID-19. Clones were read by immunoSEQ multiplex PCR, and TCRdb kept only the in-frame ones, dropping some. The repertoire has 400,000 to 550,000 clones, 75% to 90% of them found once; the top ten carry 4% to 5.5%. The material sequenced was peripheral blood. The receptors were sampled from a woman aged 30 to 39 with acute or convalescent COVID-19.

This rearrangement joins TRBV7-9 to TRBJ2-1; 12 bases are shared with TRBD2. There are 17 residues in the CDR3. Germline values: CDR1 SEHNR, CDR2 FQNEAQ (reference sequence). Trimming at V came to 6 bases and at J to 7 bases, leaving 13 bases not matched to a gene. The CDR3 DNA reads as TGTGCCAGCAGTGGTCTAGCGGGGGGGCCGTTCCTGAATGAGCAGTTCTTC. This sequence encodes CASSGLAGGPFLNEQFF.

The chain carries TRBV10-2 and TRBJ2-3; TRBD2 matches 9 bases. The CDR3 is 14 amino acids. The V gene's germline CDR1 is WSHSY and CDR2 SAAADI. V shed 8 bases and J 5 bases; nucleotides not matched to a gene: 8. CDR3: CASGERGDVDTQYF. The CDR3 DNA follows: TGCGCCAGCGGAGAGCGGGGGGATGTAGATACGCAGTATTTT.

This clone was counted between two and nine times. The chain links TRBV5-5 to TRBJ2-1; D possibly corresponds to TRBD2 (6 bases). The germline CDR1 and CDR2 sequences are SGHKS and YYEKEE (reference sequence). This CDR3 is 15 amino acids long. V was trimmed by 0 bases and J by 6 bases, leaving 13 bases between them. CDR3 sequence reads: CASSLVIAVLNEQFF. The CDR3 DNA follows: TGTGCCAGCAGCTTGGTAATAGCGGTACTCAATGAGCAGTTCTTC.

This clone was detected only a few times. The gene calls are TRBV9 and TRBJ2-3; D call uncertain. Trimming stripped 1 base from V and 4 bases from J, with 10 bases between. Per the germline V gene, CDR1 is SGDLS and CDR2 is YYNGEE. CDR3 length equals 14 residues. The CDR3 DNA follows: TGTGCCAGCAGCGTAAGAGGATCTTCAGATACGCAGTATTTT. It is translated as CASSVRGSSDTQYF.

V usage is TRBV3-1 (or the pseudogene TRBV3-2) and J usage is TRBJ2-5; 11 positions agree with TRBD1. Germline V lookup: CDR1 LGHDT, CDR2 YNNKEL (reference sequence). With V trimmed by 4 bases and J by 5 bases, 9 bases remained unmatched. CDR3 size: 16 residues. This CDR3 reads CASSPRDRGSRETQYF. The CDR3 DNA is TGTGCCAGCAGCCCCCGGGACAGGGGGAGCAGGGAGACCCAGTACTTC.

This clone has more than one count but fewer than ten. This chain uses TRBV28 with TRBJ1-1; perhaps TRBD1 as D (5 bases). Per germline, CDR1 MDHEN and CDR2 SYDVKM. This CDR3 has 12 amino acids. The germline V and J ends were trimmed by 5 bases and 4 bases, with 8 bases remaining between them. The CDR3 DNA sequence: TGTGCCAGCAGTCCCGACAGCACTGAAGCTTTCTTT. This codes for CASSPDSTEAFF.

The chain joins TRBV10-3 to TRBJ2-3; 11 bases agree with TRBD2. V was pared by 4 bases and J by 3 bases, with 3 bases of the junction left unmatched. Germline V gene lookup returns CDR1 ENHRY and CDR2 SYGVKD. CDR3 size: 15 residues. The CDR3 coding sequence is TGTGCCATCAGTGTAGCGGGGGGGGAAACAGATACGCAGTATTTT. Protein sequence: CAISVAGGETDTQYF.

The chain is built from TRBV27 and TRBJ2-2, with 8 bases identical to TRBD2. CDR3 length: 18 amino acids. Looked up from germline, CDR1 is MNHEY and CDR2 is SMNVEV (reference sequence). J was trimmed by 8 bases and V by 3 bases; bases with no gene match: 17. Here the CDR3 DNA reads TGTGCCAGCAGTTTGATGGGACTAGGAATCGACCGTTCGGGGGAGCTGTTTTTT. Translation gives CASSLMGLGIDRSGELFF.

The chain employs TRBV29-1 and TRBJ1-1, with unresolved D. From germline, CDR1 is SQVTM and CDR2 ANQGSEA. CDR3 size: 11 residues. Trimming removed 4 bases at V and 7 bases at J, with 10 bases between. The CDR3 reads CSVGPRSEAFF. CDR3 DNA sequence: TGCAGCGTTGGCCCCCGCAGTGAAGCTTTCTTT.

This chain joins TRBV6-2 or TRBV6-3 and TRBJ1-6, with D uncertain. Between the trimmed V and J ends, which lost 2 bases and 10 bases, there was a span of 9 bases. CDR1 is MNHEY and CDR2 is SVGEGT in the germline V gene. CDR3 length: 13 residues. The DNA of the CDR3 is TGTGCCAGCAGTTACGGAGCGGAGTCACCCCTCCACTTT. This translates into CASSYGAESPLHF.

The rearrangement links TRBV5-4 to TRBJ1-3; a weak D match, TRBD1 (5 bases). The germline CDR1 and CDR2 sequences are SGHNT and YYREEE (reference sequence). The CDR3 consists of 17 residues. Trimming cost V 7 bases and J 0 bases, with 20 bases left between them. CDR3 nucleotides: TGTGCCAGCTCCCGGAGGGGCAGGCTGAGCTCTGGAAACACCATATATTTT. This codes for CASSRRGRLSSGNTIYF.

V usage is TRBV21-1 and J usage is TRBJ1-2. TRBV21-1 is a known pseudogene. The CDR3 spans 14 residues. The CDR3 nucleotides read TGTGCCAGCAGCAATTACGGGTTCAACTATGGCTACACCTTC. Its protein product is CASSNYGFNYGYTF.

The V and J genes are TRBV3-1 (or the pseudogene TRBV3-2) and TRBJ1-2; tentative D call: TRBD1 (6 bases). Germline CDR1 reads LGHDT; CDR2 reads YNNKEL (reference sequence). Trimming took 1 base from V and 1 from J, leaving 10 bases between them. The CDR3 covers 15 residues. The chain's CDR3 is CASSQVGQYNYGYTF. CDR3 nucleotide sequence: TGTGCCAGCAGCCAAGTCGGACAGTATAACTATGGCTACACCTTC.

J is TRBJ2-1 and V is TRBV30, with D unresolved. CDR1 is GTSNPN and CDR2 is SVGIG in the germline V gene (reference sequence). V lost 3 bases, J lost 7 bases, and 10 bases lay in between. The CDR3 sequence is 12 residues long. CDR3 sequence (DNA): TGTGCCTGGAGAATGTATATGAATGAGCAGTTCTTC. Translation: CAWRMYMNEQFF.

This clone was observed a few times. V usage is TRBV7-9 and J usage is TRBJ1-2; D gene unclear. Trimming pared 1 base from V and 2 bases from J, leaving 11 bases between. The germline gives CDR1 SEHNR, CDR2 FQNEAQ (reference sequence). This CDR3 has 15 amino acids. Written as DNA, the CDR3 is TGTGCCAGCAGCTTAGATACGACACAAAACTATGGCTACACCTTC. Residues: CASSLDTTQNYGYTF.

This clone was counted a single time. The same CDR3 also results from other DNA sequences found in this sample. The V and J genes are TRBV2 and TRBJ2-5; TRBD1 might be the D (5 bases). The V end was cut by 4 bases, the J end by 2 bases, with 8 bases between. CDR3 length: 13 residues. Germline-derived CDR1 and CDR2 are SNHLY and FYNNEI. The CDR3 bases are TGTGCCAGCAGTGCTGACAGACAAGAGACCCAGTACTTC. Translated, it gives CASSADRQETQYF.

The chain is built from TRBV7-3 and TRBJ2-5; TRBD2 aligns across 9 bases. This CDR3 region has 15 residues. V shed 3 bases, J shed 4 bases, and the junction held 6 bases outside the gene matches. The germline V gene has CDR1 SGHTA and CDR2 FQGTGA. CDR3 loop: CASSFVAGGSETQYF. As DNA, the CDR3 is TGTGCCAGCAGCTTTGTTGCGGGGGGGTCAGAGACCCAGTACTTC.

The rearrangement uses TRBV29-1 and TRBJ2-1; a possible D gene is TRBD2 (6 bases). Germline loops: CDR1 SQVTM, CDR2 ANQGSEA. CDR3 length equals 12 residues. V lost 3 bases and J lost 9, with 12 bases in between. CDR3 sequence reads: CSVEVRDFEQFF. The CDR3, as DNA: TGCAGCGTTGAGGTCAGGGACTTTGAGCAGTTCTTC.

The chain has TRBV19 and TRBJ2-6; D unclear. This CDR3 region has 15 residues. The germline V and J ends were trimmed by 3 bases and 1 base, with 7 bases remaining between them. Germline CDR1 reads LNHDA; CDR2 reads SQIVND (reference sequence). The CDR3 loop is CASSMSQSGANVLTF. The CDR3 nucleotides read TGTGCCAGTAGTATGTCCCAGTCTGGGGCCAACGTCCTGACTTTC.

This clone was counted a few times. The rearrangement uses TRBV5-1 and TRBJ2-3, with TRBD2 as a possible D gene (6 bases). Trimming cost V 0 bases and J 6 bases, with 26 bases left between them. This CDR3 region has 19 residues. Germline lookup yields CDR1 SGHRS and CDR2 YFSETQ. Here the CDR3 DNA reads TGCGCCAGCAGCTTGGCCGCATTAGCCAGCGGGCTTATTGGGGATACGCAGTATTTT. It translates to CASSLAALASGLIGDTQYF.

The chain joins TRBV6-2 or TRBV6-3 to TRBJ2-7, with 8 bases aligning to TRBD1. CDR1 is MNHEY, CDR2 SVGEGT, per germline. The CDR3 length is 18 residues. The ends lost 5 bases at V and 0 bases at J; junction bases unmatched: 15. In DNA form, the CDR3 reads TGTGCCAGCAGTGGCCACCTGGGACAGGAAAAACCCTCCTACGAGCAGTACTTC. It translates to CASSGHLGQEKPSYEQYF.

This chain joins TRBV28 and TRBJ2-3; 8 nucleotides match TRBD2. CDR3 length equals 11 residues. V shed 3 bases and J 13 bases; nucleotides not matched to a gene: 3. Germline assignment: CDR1 MDHEN and CDR2 SYDVKM. The chain's CDR3 is CASSFGRGEYF. The CDR3, as DNA: TGTGCCAGCAGTTTCGGGCGGGGGGAGTATTTT.

The V call is TRBV19, the J call TRBJ2-3; D ambiguous. The CDR3 is 13 amino acids. The V end lost 3 bases, the J end lost 3 bases, and 7 bases lay between the germline ends. Germline V gives CDR1 LNHDA, CDR2 SQIVND (reference sequence). CDR3 nucleotide sequence: TGTGCCAGTAGTATCTACAGAACAGATACGCAGTATTTT. Protein: CASSIYRTDTQYF. Drawing the rest from reference TRBV19 and TRBJ2-3, the complete variable domain is DGGITQSPKYLFRKEGQNVTLSCEQNLNHDAMYWYRQDPGQGLRLIYYSQIVNDFQKGDIAEGYSVSREKKESFPLTVTSAQKNPTAFYLCASSIYRTDTQYFGPGTRLTVL.

This clone was seen a few times. The genes are TRBV5-4 and TRBJ1-1, with D hard to call. The germline gives CDR1 SGHNT, CDR2 YYREEE (reference sequence). The V gene lost 5 bases and the J gene lost 0 bases, with 14 bases spanning the gap. The CDR3 loop spans 15 amino acids. Here the CDR3 DNA reads TGTGCCAGCAGTTCAGCATCGCGGATGAACACTGAAGCTTTCTTT. It codes for CASSSASRMNTEAFF.

This chain joins TRBV6-5 and TRBJ1-2; D not resolved. V was cut by 5 bases and J by 8 bases, with 21 bases left in between. This CDR3 is built from 15 residues. From germline, CDR1 is MNHEY and CDR2 SVGAGI. CDR3 in DNA: TGTGCCAGCAGTCAACGGTCCGGAGGACTCCAAGGCTACACCTTC. Its protein product is CASSQRSGGLQGYTF.

The J gene is TRBJ2-1, the V gene TRBV9; TRBD1 matches at 9 bases. Germline V CDR1 and CDR2: SGDLS, YYNGEE. The junction had 4 bases not matched to a gene; V was cut back by 4 bases and J by 8 bases. The CDR3 loop spans 13 amino acids. In DNA, the CDR3 is TGTGCCAGCAGCACGGACAGGGGCGATGAGCAGTTCTTC. Its translation: CASSTDRGDEQFF.

The rearrangement joins TRBV6-5 to TRBJ2-1; TRBD1 is a possible D gene (6 bases). This CDR3 contains 12 residues. Trimming removed 10 bases from V and 14 bases from J, with 21 bases in between. Germline V lookup: CDR1 MNHEY, CDR2 SVGAGI. The CDR3 bases are TGTGCCACCCAACGACCGGACAGTCAAAAGTTCTTC. Its protein is CATQRPDSQKFF.

This rearrangement joins TRBV4-2 to TRBJ1-1; a weak D match, TRBD1 (5 bases). This CDR3 contains 17 residues. Trimming cost V 5 bases and J 4 bases, with 23 bases left between them. Germline assignment: CDR1 LGHNA and CDR2 YNFKEQ. The DNA for the CDR3 is TGTGCCAGCAGCTTAAGTGGTTCTCAGGGCGGTTTCACTGAAGCTTTCTTT. Translating gives CASSLSGSQGGFTEAFF.

J is TRBJ1-6 and V is TRBV18; D uncertain. The V gene's germline CDR1 is KGHSH and CDR2 LQKENI. Trimming cost V 3 bases and J 7 bases, with 10 bases left between them. The CDR3 is 14 residues long. In DNA form, the CDR3 reads TGTGCCAGCTCACCGAGCTCTTCCAATTCACCCCTCCACTTT. Amino acids: CASSPSSSNSPLHF.

This clone was counted between two and nine times. The genes are TRBV19 and TRBJ1-2; possibly TRBD1 for D (6 bases). V dropped 2 bases and J dropped 6 bases, with 19 bases sitting between them. Germline CDR1 and CDR2: LNHDA and SQIVND (reference sequence). The CDR3 consists of 16 residues. DNA of the CDR3: TGTGCCAGTAGTATATTTGGTCGGGACAAGCACAATGGCTACACCTTC. Its protein is CASSIFGRDKHNGYTF.

The chain joins TRBV27 to TRBJ1-2; possible D gene TRBD1, 5 bases. V lost 0 bases and J 8 bases, leaving 10 bases between the germline ends. Germline CDR1 MNHEY, CDR2 SMNVEV (reference sequence). This CDR3 has 13 amino acids. In nucleotides, the CDR3 is TGTGCCAGCAGTTTATCGTACAGACAGGGCTACACCTTC. Its protein is CASSLSYRQGYTF.